This T cell receptor (beta chain) comes out of a study of blood T cell repertoires in COVID-19. The CDR3 is 21 residues long. CDR1 MDHEN and CDR2 SYDVKM come from the germline V gene. With V trimmed by 4 bases and J by 1 base, 19 bases remained unmatched. Sequencing was performed with immunoSEQ multiplex PCR; in TCRdb, only in-frame clones are kept and a portion is missing. The repertoire holds about 42,000 clones, roughly 85% seen once, with roughly 13% in the top ten. The sample comprised peripheral blood. This TCR derives from a woman in her seventies in a cohort sampled during active COVID-19. The chain joins TRBV28 to TRBJ1-1, with 12 positions matching TRBD1. The DNA of the CDR3 is TGTGCCAGCAGTTCCCCCGGGACAGGGGGCCTAGCACCCACCTGGAACACTGAAGCTTTCTTT. Encoded protein: CASSSPGTGGLAPTWNTEAFF.